One TCR beta chain is described in this entry. Its antigen is not known. J lost 2 bases, V lost 1 base, and 9 bases had no gene match. Germline values: CDR1 LGHNA, CDR2 YSLEER. The CDR3 loop spans 17 amino acids. The source of the sample is a study of cytomegalovirus exposure and HLA in healthy donors. General observations from the study: Most TCR sequences showed up rarely, but some public TCRs showed up in many donors. The listing of approximately 160 TCR beta chains classed them as cytomegalovirus-associated. It was found in a later analysis that first-cohort TCR clusters tended to co-occur in the roughly 120 validation repertoires.

Profiled with immunoSEQ multiplex PCR; TCRdb holds only in-frame clones, not every one. The repertoire holds roughly 330,000 clones, with roughly 90% as singletons. Sequences were obtained from PBMCs. The gene calls are TRBV4-3 and TRBJ2-7, with 9 nucleotides matching TRBD1. The TCR sequence derives from a woman aged 30 to 39 in good health and CMV-seropositive. The CDR3 DNA is TGCGCCAGCAGCCAAGTTTGGATTGGGACAGGGACCTACGAGCAGTACTTC. Protein product: CASSQVWIGTGTYEQYF.